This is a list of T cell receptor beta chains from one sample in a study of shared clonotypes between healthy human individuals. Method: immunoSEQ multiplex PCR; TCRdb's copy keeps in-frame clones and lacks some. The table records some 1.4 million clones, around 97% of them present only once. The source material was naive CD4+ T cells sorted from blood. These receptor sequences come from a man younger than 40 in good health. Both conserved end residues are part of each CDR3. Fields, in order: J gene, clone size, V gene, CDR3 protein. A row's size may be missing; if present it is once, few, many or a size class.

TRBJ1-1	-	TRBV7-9	CASSPGSLNTEAFF
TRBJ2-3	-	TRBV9	CASNRDRTDTQYF
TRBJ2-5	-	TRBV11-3	CASSGSFQETQYF
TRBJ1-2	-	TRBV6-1	CASSSGIPRGYTF
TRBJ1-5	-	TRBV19	CASGLNQPQHF
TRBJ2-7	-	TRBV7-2	CASSPGSVHEQYF
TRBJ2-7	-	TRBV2	CASSDGSLEQYF
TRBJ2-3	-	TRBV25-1	CASRREYPDTQYF
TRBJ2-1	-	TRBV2	CASSGLAAYNEQFF
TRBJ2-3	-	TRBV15	CATEGTGNADTQYF
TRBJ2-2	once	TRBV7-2	CASSLVRGIGELFF
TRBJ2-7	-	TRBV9	CASSVGNSGSIHEQYF
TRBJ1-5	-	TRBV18	CASASDRANQPQHF
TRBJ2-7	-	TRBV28	CASSSPSRSYEQYF
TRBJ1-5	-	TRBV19	CASSKGQGNQPQHF
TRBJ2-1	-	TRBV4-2	CASSQDSLAPYNEQFF
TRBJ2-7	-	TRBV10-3	CAISERLAFQYF
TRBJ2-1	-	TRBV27	CASSPRGYNGNEQFF
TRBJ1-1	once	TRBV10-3	CAISGWNTEAFF
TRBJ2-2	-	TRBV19	CASGTFGGAGELFF
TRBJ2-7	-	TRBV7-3	CASSFGPSYEQYF
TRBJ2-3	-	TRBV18	CASSNVADTQYF
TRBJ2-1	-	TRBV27	CASSPLPTSGRVEQFF
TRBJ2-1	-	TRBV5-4	CASSLGRSLAAGNEQFF